The 12 T cell receptor beta chains below come from one sample, sequenced in a study of glioma-infiltrating T cells. Using RNA template, CDR3s of TCR alpha and beta were amplified with iRepertoire arm-PCR. TCRdb processed the multiplex PCR reads anew with MiXCR; each CDR3 protein has one entry. The sample carries more than 85,000 distinct CDR3 sequences, about 25% recorded once. Sequences were obtained from glioma tissue, nonneoplastic brain tissue, or PBMCs (not recorded which). The source of these receptors is a human donor with low-grade glioma or glioblastoma, undergoing nonglioma brain surgery, or in good health (not recorded which).

Remarks on this clonotype: Just one base apart from a much larger clone, this may be a read error. The chain recombines TRBV9 with TRBJ1-1; D is undetermined. V was shortened by 6 bases and J by 7 bases, with 13 bases between the two germline ends. This CDR3 is built from 12 residues. CDR1 is SGDLS, CDR2 YYNGEE, per germline. The chain's CDR3 is CASTALRDEAFF. As DNA, the CDR3 is TGTGCCAGCACCGCTTTGCGGGATGAAGCTTTCTTT. Using reference TRBV9 and TRBJ1-1 for the parts outside the CDR3, the full variable domain is DSGVTQTPKHLITATGQRVTLRCSPRSGDLSVYWYQQSLDQGLQFLIQYYNGEERAKGNILERFSAQQFPDLHSELNLSSLELGDSALYFCASTALRDEAFFGQGTRLTVV.

This clonotype was observed at least ten times. This chain uses TRBV20-1 with TRBJ2-1; 14 nucleotides agree with TRBD2. The germline V gene has CDR1 DFQATT and CDR2 SNEGSKA (reference sequence). Trimming cost V 0 bases and J 10 bases; bases outside gene matches: 8. The CDR3 loop spans 16 amino acids. The CDR3 nucleotides read TGCAGTGCTAGAGATCCCGGACTAGCGGGAGGCGACGAGCAGTTCTTC. Its protein is CSARDPGLAGGDEQFF.

In its sample, this clonotype was seen many times. The chain couples TRBV6-4 to TRBJ2-3; 9 nucleotides align to TRBD1. This CDR3 is 16 amino acids long. CDR1 MRHNA and CDR2 SNTAGT come from the germline V gene. The J segment lost 2 bases and the V segment lost 10 bases, leaving 13 bases of the junction unmatched. CDR3 in DNA: TGTGCCACGTCGCCTTCATGGACAGGGGACACAGATACGCAGTATTTT. This sequence encodes CATSPSWTGDTDTQYF.

The V gene is TRBV7-3, the J gene TRBJ2-1; TRBD2 matches 14 bases. This CDR3 has 15 residues. The V gene end was trimmed by 5 bases and the J gene end by 6 bases; junction bases not matched to a gene: 3. Per germline, CDR1 SGHTA and CDR2 FQGTGA. The CDR3 is CASSQGTSGSNEQFF. Written as DNA, the CDR3 is TGTGCCAGCAGCCAAGGGACTAGCGGGAGCAATGAGCAGTTCTTC.

Details on this clonotype: A junction end diverges from the germline sequence, so it may reflect a read error. The V and J genes are TRBV5-1 and TRBJ1-3, with 7 bases aligning to TRBD1. CDR3 length: 15 amino acids. Germline lookup yields CDR1 SGHRS and CDR2 YFSETQ. The CDR3, as DNA: TGCGCCAGCAGCTTGGACAGGGGAAGCGGAAACAGCATATATTTT. Translation gives CASSLDRGSGNSIYF.

This clonotype was observed at least ten times. The V and J genes are TRBV6-1 and TRBJ1-5; no reliable D call. There are 16 residues in the CDR3. V lost 7 bases and J 0 bases, leaving 16 bases between the germline ends. Looked up from germline, CDR1 is MNHNS and CDR2 is SASEGT. The CDR3 here is CASTPRADLSNQPQHF. The DNA for the CDR3 is TGTGCCAGCACCCCTCGAGCGGACCTTAGCAATCAGCCCCAGCATTTT.

This clonotype was recorded a few times. The chain joins TRBV5-1 to TRBJ2-1; D gene ambiguous. From germline, CDR1 is SGHRS and CDR2 YFSETQ. The CDR3 is 11 amino acids. The germline V and J ends were trimmed by 3 bases and 12 bases, with 10 bases remaining between them. CDR3 protein: CASSSTWVQFF. CDR3 nucleotides: TGCGCCAGCAGCTCCACCTGGGTGCAGTTCTTC.

There are a few counts of this clonotype. At one end, the junction sequence differs from germline, possibly due to a read error. The chain joins TRBV28 to TRBJ2-1; D gene ambiguous. Per germline, CDR1 MDHEN and CDR2 SYDVKM. The CDR3 consists of 16 residues. CDR3 DNA: TGTGCCAGCAGTTCTACCCCCAATGTTGGAGACAATGGGCAGTTCTTC. Its protein product is CASSSTPNVGDNGQFF.

This clonotype was recorded many times. The V and J genes are TRBV6-1 and TRBJ2-7, with D perhaps TRBD1 (6 bases). Germline CDR1 is MNHNS and CDR2 is SASEGT. V lost 10 bases and J 6 bases, leaving 19 bases between the germline ends. This CDR3 has 13 residues. In DNA form, the CDR3 reads TGTGCCATCCTCTCACAGGGTTTGAGCGAGCAGTACTTC. Residues: CAILSQGLSEQYF.

Many counts were recorded for this clonotype. DNA of the CDR3: TGTGCCAGCAGCCTAAGCCCCAACGAGCAGTACTTC. It translates to CASSLSPNEQYF. This chain connects TRBV6-2 or TRBV6-3 to TRBJ2-7; D not resolved. In germline, CDR1 is MNHEY, CDR2 SVGEGT. The length of the CDR3 is 12 residues. Trimming stripped 6 bases from V and 5 bases from J, with 11 bases between.

This clonotype has ten or more counts. V and J are TRBV7-9 and TRBJ1-1; the match to TRBD1 covers 8 bases. Germline CDR1 reads SEHNR; CDR2 reads FQNEAQ (reference sequence). The CDR3 extends over 14 amino acids. V lost 5 bases and J lost 4; bases outside the gene matches: 6. This CDR3 reads CASSRQGMGTEAFF. In DNA, the CDR3 is TGTGCCAGCAGCCGACAGGGGATGGGCACTGAAGCTTTCTTT.

This clonotype was counted at least ten times. This chain links TRBV29-1 with TRBJ2-1; tentatively, D is TRBD2 (7 bases). Trimming removed 6 bases from V and 4 bases from J, with 19 bases in between. This CDR3 region has 15 residues. The germline V gene encodes CDR1 SQVTM and CDR2 ANQGSEA. CDR3 residues: CSVDPRAGAYNEQFF. DNA of the CDR3: TGCAGCGTGGACCCTAGGGCGGGGGCTTACAATGAGCAGTTCTTC.